What follows are 31 T cell receptor beta chains derived from one specimen sequenced in a study of shared clonotypes between healthy human individuals. The protocol was immunoSEQ multiplex PCR, while the TCRdb copy is restricted to in-frame clones and leaves out a portion. The sample lists hundreds of thousands of clones, about 96% occurring once. CD8 cells regarded as naive lacked CD45RO, were positively chosen for CCR7, and omitted terminally differentiated effector memory CD45RA+ cells. What was sequenced was naive CD8+ T cells sorted from blood. All receptors derive from a man between 25 and 39 years old in good health.

The chain joins TRBV27 to TRBJ2-1; 8 bases match TRBD2. The germline V gene has CDR1 MNHEY and CDR2 SMNVEV (reference sequence). The CDR3 covers 15 residues. Trimming at V came to 7 bases and at J to 2 bases, leaving 7 bases not matched to a gene. The CDR3: CASTVAGLPYNEQFF. CDR3 DNA: TGTGCCAGCACCGTAGCGGGACTACCCTACAATGAGCAGTTCTTC.

This chain connects TRBV7-9 to TRBJ1-1; 8 bases fit TRBD1. With 1 base clipped from V and 1 base from J, the junction kept 8 bases outside the gene matches. From germline, CDR1 is SEHNR and CDR2 FQNEAQ (reference sequence). The CDR3 has 17 amino acids. In DNA form, the CDR3 reads TGTGCCAGCAGCTTAGAAGGGACAGGTCCGACGAACACTGAAGCTTTCTTT. Amino acids: CASSLEGTGPTNTEAFF.

The chain joins TRBV7-2 to TRBJ1-4; possible D gene TRBD1, 6 bases. Germline values: CDR1 SGHTA, CDR2 FQGNSA. The V gene lost 5 bases and the J gene lost 10 bases, with 20 bases spanning the gap. The CDR3 spans 15 residues. For the CDR3, the DNA is TGTGCCAGCAGCCGTGTTGGGGCCGGAGGGGGAAAACTGTTTTTT. Protein: CASSRVGAGGGKLFF.

The table lists this clone with a count of one. At one of its ends the junction is not consistent with the germline gene, which may arise from a read error. V is TRBV7-9 and J is TRBJ2-1; 8 nucleotides match TRBD1. The CDR3 is made up of 15 amino acids. Germline lookup yields CDR1 SEHNR and CDR2 FQNEAQ (reference sequence). In nucleotides, the CDR3 is TGTGCCAGCAGCTTATCCCGGACAGGGCCCAATAAGCAGTTCTTC. Translated, it gives CASSLSRTGPNKQFF.

This chain uses TRBV5-6 with TRBJ2-7, with TRBD1 as a possible D gene (6 bases). The CDR3 length is 15 residues. Germline V gene sequence: CDR1 SGHDT, CDR2 YYEEEE. Trimming cost V 4 bases and J 5 bases, with 19 bases left between them. The DNA of the CDR3 is TGTGCCAGCAGCCCGACCCCGATGGGGGCCAACGAGCAGTACTTC. Its translation is CASSPTPMGANEQYF.

The chain is built from TRBV7-9 and TRBJ2-1; D is unresolved. The germline V and J ends were trimmed by 1 base and 6 bases, with 7 bases remaining between them. Germline lookup yields CDR1 SEHNR and CDR2 FQNEAQ (reference sequence). This CDR3 has 13 amino acids. CDR3 protein: CASSLDGGNEQFF. The CDR3 bases are TGTGCCAGCAGCTTAGACGGTGGCAATGAGCAGTTCTTC.

The V call is TRBV5-6, the J call TRBJ2-5; perhaps TRBD2 as D (6 bases). Trimming took 4 bases from V and 2 from J, leaving 21 bases between them. The germline V gene encodes CDR1 SGHDT and CDR2 YYEEEE. The CDR3 has 17 residues. CDR3: CASSILAGPREQETQYF. The CDR3 nucleotides read TGTGCCAGCAGCATACTGGCGGGGCCGAGGGAACAAGAGACCCAGTACTTC.

The V call is TRBV6-1, the J call TRBJ1-3; D gene unclear. Germline CDR1 and CDR2: MNHNS and SASEGT. The CDR3 has 12 amino acids. Trimming removed 6 bases from V and 1 base from J, with 4 bases in between. In DNA, the CDR3 is TGTGCCAGCAGAGAGTCTGGAAACACCATATATTTT. The encoded protein is CASRESGNTIYF.

This clone has a single count. The chain recombines TRBV29-1 with TRBJ1-2; 9 nucleotides line up with TRBD1. This CDR3 is built from 14 residues. V lost 4 bases to trimming and J lost 3 bases; unmatched junction nucleotides: 6. Germline values: CDR1 SQVTM, CDR2 ANQGSEA. This CDR3 is CSVVRQGDHYGYTF. CDR3 coding DNA: TGCAGCGTTGTTAGACAGGGGGACCACTATGGCTACACCTTC. Full variable domain (missing parts from reference TRBV29-1 and TRBJ1-2): SAVISQKPSRDICQRGTSLTIQCQVDSQVTMMFWYRQQPGQSLTLIATANQGSEATYESGFVIDKFPISRPNLTFSTLTVSNMSPEDSSIYLCSVVRQGDHYGYTFGSGTRLTVV.

This clone was picked up one time. The chain is built from TRBV10-2 and TRBJ2-7; TRBD1 matches at 7 bases. There are 14 residues in the CDR3. V shed 7 bases and J 7 bases; nucleotides not matched to a gene: 13. Germline CDR1 WSHSY, CDR2 SAAADI. CDR3 amino acids: CASIWSGGLGEQYF. For the CDR3, the DNA is TGCGCCAGCATCTGGTCAGGGGGTTTGGGTGAGCAGTACTTC.

The chain carries TRBV5-3 and TRBJ2-2; D is unclear. TRBV5-3 is identified as an open reading frame with a role that is uncertain. The length of the CDR3 is 15 residues. V shed 4 bases and J shed 4 bases, with 14 bases lying between them. The CDR3 is CARSSGYLTTGELFF. CDR3 in DNA: TGTGCCAGAAGCAGTGGCTACCTAACCACCGGGGAGCTGTTTTTT.

About this clone: Other DNA variants within this sample encode the same CDR3. The chain carries TRBV29-1 and TRBJ2-1; the D gene is possibly TRBD2 (6 bases). Germline V CDR1 and CDR2: SQVTM, ANQGSEA. The CDR3 sequence is 14 residues long. V lost 4 bases and J 0 bases, leaving 10 bases between the germline ends. CDR3 region: CSVVDGSSYNEQFF. CDR3 DNA: TGCAGCGTTGTAGACGGGAGCTCCTACAATGAGCAGTTCTTC.

V and J are TRBV7-9 and TRBJ2-6, with TRBD2 matching over 9 bases. The V segment lost 7 bases and the J segment 5 bases; nucleotides outside the gene matches: 9. Germline V CDR1 and CDR2: SEHNR, FQNEAQ (reference sequence). The CDR3 spans 16 residues. In nucleotides, the CDR3 is TGTGCCAGCACGGGGGTAGCGGGAGAGTGGGCCAACGTCCTGACTTTC. Its protein product is CASTGVAGEWANVLTF.

This clone was recorded only once. The sample has other DNA sequences that encode this CDR3 too. The V gene is TRBV11-2, the J gene TRBJ2-7; a weak D match, TRBD1 (6 bases). The CDR3 has 13 residues. The germline CDR1 and CDR2 sequences are SGHAT and FQNNGV. V was clipped by 1 base and J by 4 bases, with 8 bases between them. The CDR3 DNA reads as TGTGCCAGCAGCTTAGTAGGGGGATACGAGCAGTACTTC. It specifies CASSLVGGYEQYF.

The chain has TRBV29-1 and TRBJ2-7; no reliable D call. Germline V gene data show CDR1 as SQVTM and CDR2 as ANQGSEA. V lost 3 bases and J 1 base, leaving 7 bases between the germline ends. This CDR3 contains 12 residues. In DNA form, the CDR3 reads TGCAGCGTTGAGTTACAGTCCTACGAGCAGTACTTC. It specifies CSVELQSYEQYF.

This clone was observed a single time. CDR3 DNA sequence: TGCAGCGTTAAGGGGCTGACTAGCGGGAGGGCAGATACGCAGTATTTT. Translating gives CSVKGLTSGRADTQYF. The V and J genes are TRBV29-1 and TRBJ2-3, with 14 bases identical to TRBD2. The CDR3 is 16 amino acids. Germline CDR1 SQVTM, CDR2 ANQGSEA. V shed 5 bases and J 4 bases; nucleotides not matched to a gene: 8.

The gene calls are TRBV5-4 and TRBJ2-1, with D possibly being TRBD2 (6 bases). The CDR3 contains 13 residues. Looked up from germline, CDR1 is SGHNT and CDR2 is YYREEE (reference sequence). Trimming stripped 2 bases from V and 4 bases from J, with 7 bases between. CDR3 residues: CASSFGGYNEQFF. The DNA of the CDR3 is TGTGCCAGCAGCTTCGGGGGTTACAATGAGCAGTTCTTC.

The V call is TRBV10-1, the J call TRBJ2-7; TRBD2 matches at 10 bases. J gave up 5 bases and V 6 bases, and 13 bases lay outside the gene matches. The CDR3 extends over 16 amino acids. Looked up from germline, CDR1 is WNHNN and CDR2 is SYGVQD (reference sequence). The CDR3 here is CASSSSRTSGIHEQYF. The CDR3 region has the DNA TGCGCCAGCAGCTCCTCCAGGACTAGCGGAATCCACGAGCAGTACTTC.

The J gene is TRBJ2-3, the V gene TRBV4-3; possible D gene TRBD1, 5 bases. Germline assignment: CDR1 LGHNA and CDR2 YSLEER. The CDR3 is 16 amino acids. V was trimmed by 2 bases and J by 0 bases, leaving 12 bases between them. CDR3 nucleotides: TGCGCCAGCAGCCAAAACCCTAGGGGAAGCACAGATACGCAGTATTTT. Translating gives CASSQNPRGSTDTQYF.

This clone was observed a single time. This rearrangement joins TRBV6-5 to TRBJ2-7; a weak D match, TRBD2 (5 bases). V was pared by 6 bases and J by 4 bases, with 10 bases between. The CDR3 is made up of 12 amino acids. The germline V gene encodes CDR1 MNHEY and CDR2 SVGAGI. The CDR3 spells CASRDPGYEQYF. CDR3 DNA: TGTGCCAGCAGAGACCCGGGGTACGAGCAGTACTTC.

Note on this clone: This CDR3 is also generated by other DNA sequences in the sample. DNA of the CDR3: TGCGCCAGCAGCCAAGAGGGTGGCGGGAGGGACACCGGGGAGCTGTTTTTT. It yields the protein CASSQEGGGRDTGELFF. The chain uses TRBV4-3 and TRBJ2-2; 9 positions agree with TRBD2. This CDR3 contains 17 residues. Looked up from germline, CDR1 is LGHNA and CDR2 is YSLEER. The J segment lost 3 bases and the V segment lost 0 bases, leaving 5 bases of the junction unmatched.

The chain couples TRBV13 to TRBJ2-7; D gene uncertain. The CDR3 runs 14 residues. The germline CDR1 and CDR2 sequences are PRHDT and FYEKMQ (reference sequence). V was pared by 4 bases and J by 9 bases, with 19 bases between. Here the CDR3 DNA reads TGTGCCAGCAGCTCACCACAGCATTACCAGGCGCAGTACTTC. Translating it yields CASSSPQHYQAQYF.

The V and J genes are TRBV5-1 and TRBJ1-5; TRBD1 is a possible D gene (5 bases). The CDR3 consists of 19 residues. Germline V gives CDR1 SGHRS, CDR2 YFSETQ. V lost 1 base and J 5 bases, leaving 25 bases between the germline ends. Written as DNA, the CDR3 is TGCGCCAGCAGCTTGTCACCGGGAGGACGGGGCGCGGCACATCAGCCCCAGCATTTT. Its protein is CASSLSPGGRGAAHQPQHF. The full variable domain, rest sourced from reference TRBV5-1 and TRBJ1-5, is KAGVTQTPRYLIKTRGQQVTLSCSPISGHRSVSWYQQTPGQGLQFLFEYFSETQRNKGNFPGRFSGRQFSNSRSEMNVSTLELGDSALYLCASSLSPGGRGAAHQPQHFGDGTRLSIL.

There are many counts of this clone. The CDR3 DNA is TGTGCCAGCAGCCAGCCGGGACAGGGGAGCGTTTCGTGGGATGAGCAGTTCTTC. Translation gives CASSQPGQGSVSWDEQFF. The chain uses TRBV7-2 and TRBJ2-1; 10 nucleotides agree with TRBD1. CDR3 length equals 18 residues. With 5 bases clipped from V and 8 bases from J, the junction kept 18 bases outside the gene matches. Germline-derived CDR1 and CDR2 are SGHTA and FQGNSA.

The CDR3 DNA reads TGTGCCAGCAGTGAGTCTAGCTTTTACAATGAGCAGTTCTTC. The encoded protein is CASSESSFYNEQFF. The chain joins TRBV2 to TRBJ2-1; D perhaps matches TRBD2 (5 bases). Germline CDR1 is SNHLY and CDR2 is FYNNEI. The V end was cut by 3 bases, the J end by 4 bases, with 10 bases between. The CDR3 spans 14 residues.

The CDR3 spells CASSRGLDYNEQFF. CDR3 nucleotides: TGTGCCAGCAGCCGAGGACTGGACTACAATGAGCAGTTCTTC. This chain connects TRBV4-2 to TRBJ2-1; D is perhaps TRBD2 (5 bases). CDR3 length: 14 amino acids. CDR1 is LGHNA, CDR2 YNFKEQ, per germline. Trimming took 4 bases from V and 3 from J, leaving 10 bases between them.

This chain connects TRBV13 to TRBJ2-7; D gene uncertain. Germline V gene sequence: CDR1 PRHDT, CDR2 FYEKMQ (reference sequence). V lost 6 bases and J lost 0, with 15 bases in between. This CDR3 has 15 amino acids. The CDR3 spells CASSKRQESSYEQYF. In DNA form, the CDR3 reads TGTGCCAGCAGTAAGAGACAAGAGAGCTCCTACGAGCAGTACTTC.

J is TRBJ2-7 and V is TRBV29-1; D possibly corresponds to TRBD2 (6 bases). V lost 7 bases, J lost 2 bases, and 21 bases lay in between. CDR3 size: 15 residues. Germline V gene sequence: CDR1 SQVTM, CDR2 ANQGSEA. The CDR3 here is CSAAEGWGVAYEQYF. DNA for the CDR3: TGCAGCGCCGCCGAGGGTTGGGGGGTCGCCTACGAGCAGTACTTC.

Of note for this clone: This same CDR3 is encoded by further DNA sequences in the sample. The chain is built from TRBV4-1 and TRBJ2-7; 8 positions agree with TRBD2. CDR1 MGHRA and CDR2 YSYEKL come from the germline V gene. This CDR3 region has 14 residues. J gave up 2 bases and V 2 bases, and 2 bases lay outside the gene matches. CDR3 loop: CASSQPGLAYEQYF. In DNA, the CDR3 is TGCGCCAGCAGCCAACCGGGACTAGCCTACGAGCAGTACTTC.

The CDR3 sequence: CATRRDYNEQFF. CDR3 bases: TGTGCCACCAGACGGGACTACAATGAGCAGTTCTTC. The chain joins TRBV15 to TRBJ2-1; weak D call: TRBD2 (5 bases). Germline CDR1 and CDR2: LNHNV and YYDKDF (reference sequence). The CDR3 sequence is 12 residues long. The V end lost 6 bases, the J end lost 3 bases, and 6 bases lay between the germline ends.

The genes are TRBV5-8 and TRBJ2-3; the D is unclear. Deletions cut 6 bases from V and 0 bases from J, with 14 bases between. Germline lookup yields CDR1 SGHTS and CDR2 YDEGEE. The CDR3 consists of 15 residues. The CDR3 region has the DNA TGTGCCAGCACCCCAGAGCTACTAAGCACAGATACGCAGTATTTT. Encoded protein: CASTPELLSTDTQYF. The whole variable domain, remainder taken from reference TRBV5-8 and TRBJ2-3, is EAGVTQSPTHLIKTRGQQATLRCSPISGHTSVYWYQQALGLGLQFLLWYDEGEERNRGNFPPRFSGRQFPNYSSELNVNALELEDSALYLCASTPELLSTDTQYFGPGTRLTVL.